The 7 T cell receptor beta chains listed next were all sequenced from one sample in a study of a mutant IDH1 vaccine in newly diagnosed glioma. TCRdb's copy holds only in-frame clones and misses some; the assay was immunoSEQ multiplex PCR. The sample records 99,000 or so clones, about 90% being singletons. The time point denotes: baseline, week 1 (first vaccination visit). Treatment indicated: pre-vaccination baseline after standard-of-care therapy. The sequencing used PBMCs, collected from a glioma patient treated with radiotherapy, temozolomide or both. The receptors come from a woman between 45 and 60 years old with glioma.

The CDR3 sequence: CASGTSGSLYNEQFF. In DNA form, the CDR3 reads TGTGCCAGCGGGACTAGCGGGAGTTTGTACAATGAGCAGTTCTTC. V usage is TRBV27 and J usage is TRBJ2-1, with 14 positions matching TRBD2. The J segment lost 4 bases and the V segment lost 8 bases, leaving 4 bases of the junction unmatched. This CDR3 contains 15 residues. The germline CDR1 and CDR2 sequences are MNHEY and SMNVEV (reference sequence).

The genes are TRBV27 and TRBJ2-2; TRBD1 matches at 9 bases. With V trimmed by 6 bases and J by 3 bases, 5 bases remained unmatched. The germline V gene encodes CDR1 MNHEY and CDR2 SMNVEV (reference sequence). The CDR3 sequence is 15 residues long. CDR3 in amino acids: CASSHRGRDTGELFF. DNA for the CDR3: TGTGCCAGCAGCCACAGGGGGCGAGACACCGGGGAGCTGTTTTTT.

The rearrangement links TRBV5-4 to TRBJ1-1; D ambiguous. Per the germline V gene, CDR1 is SGHNT and CDR2 is YYREEE (reference sequence). Trimming removed 0 bases from V and 0 bases from J, with 3 bases in between. CDR3 length equals 13 residues. The CDR3 loop reads CASSLALNTEAFF. The CDR3 DNA reads as TGTGCCAGCAGCTTGGCCCTGAACACTGAAGCTTTCTTT.

The chain carries TRBV5-1 and TRBJ2-5; 12 positions agree with TRBD2. V gave up 5 bases and J gave up 5 bases; unmatched junction bases: 7. The CDR3 consists of 15 residues. The germline CDR1 and CDR2 sequences are SGHRS and YFSETQ. Here the CDR3 DNA reads TGCGCCAGCAGGGTTAGACTAGCGGGAGCCGAGACCCAGTACTTC. Its protein is CASRVRLAGAETQYF.

The rearrangement joins TRBV19 to TRBJ2-4; 7 nucleotides line up with TRBD1. Germline trimming cut 5 bases from V and 4 bases from J; bases unmatched to any gene: 8. CDR1 and CDR2 from the germline V gene are LNHDA and SQIVND (reference sequence). This CDR3 region has 15 residues. The CDR3 loop reads CASSVSRDSKNIQYF. DNA of the CDR3: TGTGCCAGTAGTGTGTCCCGGGACAGTAAAAACATTCAGTACTTC.

V is TRBV7-9 and J is TRBJ2-3; TRBD2 aligns across 7 bases. Germline CDR1 SEHNR, CDR2 FQNEAQ (reference sequence). Unmatched junction bases numbered 8, after V lost 3 bases and J lost 5 bases. The CDR3 extends over 15 amino acids. CDR3: CASSFRTGGGDTQYF. The CDR3 DNA reads as TGTGCCAGCAGCTTCAGGACGGGAGGTGGAGATACGCAGTATTTT.

This clone occurred a few times. This chain uses TRBV2 with TRBJ1-2, with TRBD1 matching 7 bases. CDR3 length equals 13 residues. Trimming removed 4 bases from V and 7 bases from J; junction bases left unmatched: 6. Germline values: CDR1 SNHLY, CDR2 FYNNEI. CDR3 in amino acids: CASSARQGRGYTF. CDR3 coding DNA: TGTGCCAGCAGTGCCCGACAGGGACGTGGCTACACCTTC.